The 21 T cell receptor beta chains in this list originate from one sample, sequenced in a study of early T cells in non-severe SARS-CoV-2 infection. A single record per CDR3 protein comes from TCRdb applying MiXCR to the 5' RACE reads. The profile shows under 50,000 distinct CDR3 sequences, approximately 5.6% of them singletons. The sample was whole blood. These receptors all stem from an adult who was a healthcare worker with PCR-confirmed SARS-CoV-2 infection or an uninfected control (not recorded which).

CDR3 coding DNA: TGTGCCAGCAGCTTAGACCACACTAAAAGAAGTAATTCACCCCTCCACTTT. It codes for CASSLDHTKRSNSPLHF. J is TRBJ1-6 and V is TRBV7-2; D is unclear. CDR1 is SGHTA and CDR2 is FQGNSA in the germline V gene. V was shortened by 1 base and J by 6 bases, with 16 bases between the two germline ends. This CDR3 is 17 amino acids long.

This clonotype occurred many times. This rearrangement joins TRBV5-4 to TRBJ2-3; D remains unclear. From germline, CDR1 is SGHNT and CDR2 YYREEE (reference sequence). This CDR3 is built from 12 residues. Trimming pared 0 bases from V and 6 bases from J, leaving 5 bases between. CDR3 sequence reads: CASSLEGDTQYF. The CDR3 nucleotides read TGTGCCAGCAGCTTGGAAGGGGATACGCAGTATTTT.

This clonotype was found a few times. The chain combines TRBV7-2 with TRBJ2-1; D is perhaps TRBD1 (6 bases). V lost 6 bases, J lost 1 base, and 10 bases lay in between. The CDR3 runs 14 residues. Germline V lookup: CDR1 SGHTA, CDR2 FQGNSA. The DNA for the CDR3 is TGTGCCAGCAGTGGGACACCATCCTACAATGAGCAGTTCTTC. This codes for CASSGTPSYNEQFF.

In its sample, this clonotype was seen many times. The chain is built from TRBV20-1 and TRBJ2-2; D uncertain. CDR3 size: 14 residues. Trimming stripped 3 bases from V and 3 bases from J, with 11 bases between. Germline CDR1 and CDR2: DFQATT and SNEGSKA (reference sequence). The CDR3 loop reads CSASPVPDTGELFF. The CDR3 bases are TGCAGTGCTAGCCCGGTTCCCGACACCGGGGAGCTGTTTTTT.

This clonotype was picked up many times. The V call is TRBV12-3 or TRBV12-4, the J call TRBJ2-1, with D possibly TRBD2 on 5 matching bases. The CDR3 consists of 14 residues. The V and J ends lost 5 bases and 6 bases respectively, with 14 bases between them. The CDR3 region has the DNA TGTGCCAGCAGTCCCCGGACTGCCGCCAATGAGCAGTTCTTC. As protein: CASSPRTAANEQFF.

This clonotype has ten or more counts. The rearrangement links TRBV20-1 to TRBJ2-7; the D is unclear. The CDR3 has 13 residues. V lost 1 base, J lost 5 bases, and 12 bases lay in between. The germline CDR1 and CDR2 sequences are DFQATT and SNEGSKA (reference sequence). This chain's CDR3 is CSARGFVFHEQYF. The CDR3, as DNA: TGCAGTGCTAGAGGTTTCGTCTTCCACGAGCAGTACTTC.

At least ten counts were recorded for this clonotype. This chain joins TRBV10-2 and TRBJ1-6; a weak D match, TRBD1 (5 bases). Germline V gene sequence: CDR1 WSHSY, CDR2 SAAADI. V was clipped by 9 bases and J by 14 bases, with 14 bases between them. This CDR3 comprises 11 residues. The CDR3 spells CASRDPESLHF. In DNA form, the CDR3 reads TGCGCCAGTCGGGACCCAGAGTCCCTCCACTTT.

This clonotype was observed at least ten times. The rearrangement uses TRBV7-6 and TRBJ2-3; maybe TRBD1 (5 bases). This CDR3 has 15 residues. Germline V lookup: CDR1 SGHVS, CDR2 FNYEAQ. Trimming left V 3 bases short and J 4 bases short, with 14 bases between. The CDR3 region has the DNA TGTGCCAGCAGCTTCGAACTCCTCAGGGCAGATACGCAGTATTTT. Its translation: CASSFELLRADTQYF.

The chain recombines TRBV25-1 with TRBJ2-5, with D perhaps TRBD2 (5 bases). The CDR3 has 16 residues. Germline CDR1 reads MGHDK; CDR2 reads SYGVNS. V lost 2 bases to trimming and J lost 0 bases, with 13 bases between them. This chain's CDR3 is CASSERTGKYQETQYF. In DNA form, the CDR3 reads TGTGCCAGCAGTGAAAGAACGGGGAAGTACCAAGAGACCCAGTACTTC.

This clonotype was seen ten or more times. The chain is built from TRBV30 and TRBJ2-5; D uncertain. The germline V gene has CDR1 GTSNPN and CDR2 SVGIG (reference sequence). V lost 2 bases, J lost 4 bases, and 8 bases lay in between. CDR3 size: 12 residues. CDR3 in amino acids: CAWSWVGETQYF. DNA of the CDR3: TGTGCCTGGAGTTGGGTGGGAGAGACCCAGTACTTC. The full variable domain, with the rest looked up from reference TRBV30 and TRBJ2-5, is SQTIHQWPATLVQPVGSPLSLECTVEGTSNPNLYWYRQAAGRGLQLLFYSVGIGQISSEVPQNLSASRPQDRQFILSSKKLLLSDSGFYLCAWSWVGETQYFGPGTRLLVL.

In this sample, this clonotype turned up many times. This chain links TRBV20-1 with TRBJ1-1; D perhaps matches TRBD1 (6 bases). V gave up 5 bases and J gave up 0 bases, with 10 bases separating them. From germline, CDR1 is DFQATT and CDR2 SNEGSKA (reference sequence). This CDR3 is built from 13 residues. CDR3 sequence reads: CSAGQKMNTEAFF. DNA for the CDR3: TGCAGTGCTGGACAGAAAATGAACACTGAAGCTTTCTTT.

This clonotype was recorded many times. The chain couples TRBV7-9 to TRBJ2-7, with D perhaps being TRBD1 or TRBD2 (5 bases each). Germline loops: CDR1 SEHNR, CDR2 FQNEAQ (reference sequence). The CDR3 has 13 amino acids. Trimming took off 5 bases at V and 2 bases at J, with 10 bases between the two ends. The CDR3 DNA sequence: TGTGCCAGCAGCCGGGACCAACCCTACGAGCAGTACTTC. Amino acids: CASSRDQPYEQYF.

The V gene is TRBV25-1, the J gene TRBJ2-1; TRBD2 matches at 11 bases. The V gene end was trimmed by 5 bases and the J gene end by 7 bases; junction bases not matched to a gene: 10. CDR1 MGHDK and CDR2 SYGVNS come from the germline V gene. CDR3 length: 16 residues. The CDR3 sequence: CASSPVLAGAGNEQFF. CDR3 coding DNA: TGTGCCAGCAGTCCCGTACTAGCGGGAGCAGGAAATGAGCAGTTCTTC.

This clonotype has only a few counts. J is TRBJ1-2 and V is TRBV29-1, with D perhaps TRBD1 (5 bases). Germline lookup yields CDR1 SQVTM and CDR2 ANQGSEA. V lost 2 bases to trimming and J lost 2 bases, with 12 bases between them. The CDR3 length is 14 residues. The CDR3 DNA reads TGCAGCGTTGAAAGAGGGACGGGGAACTATGGCTACACCTTC. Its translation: CSVERGTGNYGYTF.

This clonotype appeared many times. The CDR3 DNA reads TGTGCCAGCAGCTTAGTCCGGGATAATTCACCCCTCCACTTT. Its protein is CASSLVRDNSPLHF. This sequence joins TRBV7-6 and TRBJ1-6; no clear D gene. Germline lookup yields CDR1 SGHVS and CDR2 FNYEAQ. The V gene lost 1 base and the J gene lost 5 bases, with 6 bases spanning the gap. The CDR3 spans 14 residues. Filled out from reference TRBV7-6 and TRBJ1-6, the complete variable domain reads GAGVSQSPRYKVTKRGQDVALRCDPISGHVSLYWYRQALGQGPEFLTYFNYEAQQDKSGLPNDRFSAERPEGSISTLTIQRTEQRDSAMYRCASSLVRDNSPLHFGNGTRLTVT.

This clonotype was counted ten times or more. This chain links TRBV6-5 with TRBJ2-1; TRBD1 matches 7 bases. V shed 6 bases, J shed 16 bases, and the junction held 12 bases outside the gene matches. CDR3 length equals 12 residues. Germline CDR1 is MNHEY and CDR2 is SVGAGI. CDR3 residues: CASSQYGKGAFF. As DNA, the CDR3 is TGTGCCAGCAGCCAATATGGGAAGGGGGCCTTCTTC.

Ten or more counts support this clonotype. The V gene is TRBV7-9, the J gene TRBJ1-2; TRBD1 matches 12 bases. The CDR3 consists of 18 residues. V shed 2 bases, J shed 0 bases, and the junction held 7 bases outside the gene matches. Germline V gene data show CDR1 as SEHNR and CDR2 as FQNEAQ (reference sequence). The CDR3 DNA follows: TGTGCCAGCAGCTTAACGGGGACAGGGGGCCTCGCTAACTATGGCTACACCTTC. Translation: CASSLTGTGGLANYGYTF.

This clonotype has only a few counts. The CDR3 DNA follows: TGCGCCAGCAGCCAGGGGGAGGCTAGCGGGATATACGAGCAGTACTTC. Translating it yields CASSQGEASGIYEQYF. The rearrangement links TRBV4-1 to TRBJ2-7, with TRBD2 matching over 9 bases. This CDR3 spans 16 amino acids. Germline CDR1 and CDR2: MGHRA and YSYEKL. Trimming removed 3 bases from V and 4 bases from J; junction bases left unmatched: 10.

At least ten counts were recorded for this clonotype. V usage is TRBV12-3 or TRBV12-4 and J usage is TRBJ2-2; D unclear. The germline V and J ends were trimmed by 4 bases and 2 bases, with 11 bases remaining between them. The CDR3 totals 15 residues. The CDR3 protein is CASSYAARNTGELFF. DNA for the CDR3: TGTGCCAGCAGTTATGCGGCCCGAAACACCGGGGAGCTGTTTTTT.

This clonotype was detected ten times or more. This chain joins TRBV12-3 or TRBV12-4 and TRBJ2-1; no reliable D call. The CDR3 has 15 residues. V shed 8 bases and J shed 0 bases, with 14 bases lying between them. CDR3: CASARTVSSYNEQFF. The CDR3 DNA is TGTGCCAGCGCCCGGACCGTCAGCTCCTACAATGAGCAGTTCTTC.

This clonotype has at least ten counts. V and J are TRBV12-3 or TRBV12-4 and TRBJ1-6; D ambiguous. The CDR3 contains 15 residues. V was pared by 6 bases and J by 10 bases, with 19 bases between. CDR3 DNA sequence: TGTGCCAGCAGGACCACAAGGGAGGTTAGCTCACCCCTCCACTTT. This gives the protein CASRTTREVSSPLHF.